The following is a T cell receptor beta chain sequence with its context. Its antigen is undetermined. V was cut by 4 bases and J by 3 bases, with 15 bases left in between. The germline V gene encodes CDR1 SQVTM and CDR2 ANQGSEA. The CDR3 contains 14 residues. Method: immunoSEQ multiplex PCR; TCRdb's copy keeps in-frame clones and lacks some. Of about 15,000 clones in the sample, less than 85% were seen once. These data are taken from a study of tumor-infiltrating lymphocytes in localized non-small cell lung cancer. Study observations and caveats: No link was found between tumor T-cell fraction and recurrence-free survival.

The TCR sequence derives from a human donor with non-small cell lung cancer. The sample was lung tumor tissue. V is TRBV29-1 and J is TRBJ1-2, with no clear D. DNA of the CDR3: TGCAGCGTTGTGAGGGCGGATGGTGACTATGGCTACACCTTC. Its protein product is CSVVRADGDYGYTF.